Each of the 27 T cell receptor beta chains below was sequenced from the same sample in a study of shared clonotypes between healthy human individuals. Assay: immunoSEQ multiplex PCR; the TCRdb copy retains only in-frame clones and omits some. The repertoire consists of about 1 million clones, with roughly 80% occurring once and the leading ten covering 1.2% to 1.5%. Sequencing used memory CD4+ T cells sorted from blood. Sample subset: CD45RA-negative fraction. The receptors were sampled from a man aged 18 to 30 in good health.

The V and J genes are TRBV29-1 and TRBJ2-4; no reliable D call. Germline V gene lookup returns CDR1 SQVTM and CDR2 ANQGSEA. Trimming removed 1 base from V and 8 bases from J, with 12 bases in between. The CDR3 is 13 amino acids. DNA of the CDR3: TGCAGCGTTGAAGGCAGTAGGCCAGACATTCAGTACTTC. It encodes CSVEGSRPDIQYF. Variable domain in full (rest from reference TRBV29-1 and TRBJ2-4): SAVISQKPSRDICQRGTSLTIQCQVDSQVTMMFWYRQQPGQSLTLIATANQGSEATYESGFVIDKFPISRPNLTFSTLTVSNMSPEDSSIYLCSVEGSRPDIQYFGAGTRLSVL.

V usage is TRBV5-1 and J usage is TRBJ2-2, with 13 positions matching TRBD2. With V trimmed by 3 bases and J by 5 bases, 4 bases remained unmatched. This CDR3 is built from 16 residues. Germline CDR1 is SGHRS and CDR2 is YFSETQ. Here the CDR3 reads CASSSPGLAGTGELFF. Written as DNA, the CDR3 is TGCGCCAGCAGCTCCCCGGGACTAGCGGGAACCGGGGAGCTGTTTTTT. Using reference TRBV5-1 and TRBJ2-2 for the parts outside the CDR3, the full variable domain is KAGVTQTPRYLIKTRGQQVTLSCSPISGHRSVSWYQQTPGQGLQFLFEYFSETQRNKGNFPGRFSGRQFSNSRSEMNVSTLELGDSALYLCASSSPGLAGTGELFFGEGSRLTVL.

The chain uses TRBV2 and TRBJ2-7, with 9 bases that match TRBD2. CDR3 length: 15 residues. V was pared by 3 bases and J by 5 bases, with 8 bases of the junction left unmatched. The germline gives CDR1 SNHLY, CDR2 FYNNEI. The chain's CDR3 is CASSESSGGPHEQYF. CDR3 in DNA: TGTGCCAGCAGTGAGTCGAGCGGGGGGCCCCACGAGCAGTACTTC.

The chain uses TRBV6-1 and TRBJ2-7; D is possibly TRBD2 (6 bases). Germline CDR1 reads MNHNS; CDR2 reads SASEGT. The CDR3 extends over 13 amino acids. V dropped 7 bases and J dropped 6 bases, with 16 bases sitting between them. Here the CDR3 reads CASNLKGTAEQYF. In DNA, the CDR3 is TGTGCCAGCAATTTGAAGGGGACTGCCGAGCAGTACTTC.

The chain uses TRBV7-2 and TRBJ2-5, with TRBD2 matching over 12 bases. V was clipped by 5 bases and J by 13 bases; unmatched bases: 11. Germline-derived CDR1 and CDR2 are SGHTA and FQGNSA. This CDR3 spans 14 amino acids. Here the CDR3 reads CASSTRTTSGGVYF. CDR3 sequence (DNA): TGTGCCAGCAGCACCAGGACGACTAGCGGGGGAGTGTACTTC.

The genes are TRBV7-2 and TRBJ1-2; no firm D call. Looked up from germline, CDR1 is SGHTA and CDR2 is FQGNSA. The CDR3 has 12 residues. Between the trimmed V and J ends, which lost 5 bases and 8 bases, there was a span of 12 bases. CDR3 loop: CASSPSVRGYTF. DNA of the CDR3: TGTGCCAGCAGCCCGAGTGTCCGGGGCTACACCTTC.

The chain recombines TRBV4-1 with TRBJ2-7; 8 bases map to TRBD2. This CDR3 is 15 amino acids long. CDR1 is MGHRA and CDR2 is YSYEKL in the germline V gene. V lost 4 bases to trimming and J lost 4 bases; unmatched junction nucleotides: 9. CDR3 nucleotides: TGCGCCAGCAGCCCACGGGAGGGGACCGGTTACGAGCAGTACTTC. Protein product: CASSPREGTGYEQYF.

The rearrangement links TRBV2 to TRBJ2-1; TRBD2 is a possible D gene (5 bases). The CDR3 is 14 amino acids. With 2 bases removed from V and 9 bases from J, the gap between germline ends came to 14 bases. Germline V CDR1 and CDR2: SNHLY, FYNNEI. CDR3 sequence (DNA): TGTGCCAGCAGTGAACTGAGCCCCAGCGGTGAGCAGTTCTTC. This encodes CASSELSPSGEQFF. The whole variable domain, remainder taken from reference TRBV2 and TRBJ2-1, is EPEVTQTPSHQVTQMGQEVILRCVPISNHLYFYWYRQILGQKVEFLVSFYNNEISEKSEIFDDQFSVERPDGSNFTLKIRSTKLEDSAMYFCASSELSPSGEQFFGPGTRLTVL.

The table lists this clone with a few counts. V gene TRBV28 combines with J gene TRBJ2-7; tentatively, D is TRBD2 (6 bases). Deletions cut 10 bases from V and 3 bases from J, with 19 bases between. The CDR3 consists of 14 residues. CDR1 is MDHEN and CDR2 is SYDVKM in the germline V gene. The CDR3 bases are TGTGCCACACGGCCGGGACTCCAGAACTACGAGCAGTACTTC. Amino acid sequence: CATRPGLQNYEQYF.

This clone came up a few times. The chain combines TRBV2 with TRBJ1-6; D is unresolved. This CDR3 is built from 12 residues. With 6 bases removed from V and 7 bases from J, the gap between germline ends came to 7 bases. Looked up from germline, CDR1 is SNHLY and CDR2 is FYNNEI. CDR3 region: CASSTANSPLHF. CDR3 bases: TGTGCCAGCAGCACGGCGAATTCACCCCTCCACTTT.

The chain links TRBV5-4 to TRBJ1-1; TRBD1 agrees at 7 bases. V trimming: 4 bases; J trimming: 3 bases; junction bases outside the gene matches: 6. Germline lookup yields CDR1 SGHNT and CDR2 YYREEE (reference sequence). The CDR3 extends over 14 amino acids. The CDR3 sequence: CASSPNDRDTEAFF. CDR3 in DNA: TGTGCCAGCAGCCCAAATGACAGGGACACTGAAGCTTTCTTT.

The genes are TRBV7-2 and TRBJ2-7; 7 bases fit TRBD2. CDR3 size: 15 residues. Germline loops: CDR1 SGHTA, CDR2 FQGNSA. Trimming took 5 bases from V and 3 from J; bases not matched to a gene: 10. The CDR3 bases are TGTGCCAGCAGCCGATGGCGGGGGTCATTCTACGAGCAGTACTTC. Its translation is CASSRWRGSFYEQYF.

The CDR3 reads CASSSRGAPNYGYTF. The CDR3 bases are TGCGCCAGCAGCTCCCGAGGGGCCCCTAACTATGGCTACACCTTC. The chain uses TRBV5-1 and TRBJ1-2; D is perhaps TRBD1 (5 bases). Between the trimmed V and J ends, which lost 3 bases and 0 bases, there was a span of 12 bases. CDR1 is SGHRS, CDR2 YFSETQ, per germline. The CDR3 is 15 amino acids.

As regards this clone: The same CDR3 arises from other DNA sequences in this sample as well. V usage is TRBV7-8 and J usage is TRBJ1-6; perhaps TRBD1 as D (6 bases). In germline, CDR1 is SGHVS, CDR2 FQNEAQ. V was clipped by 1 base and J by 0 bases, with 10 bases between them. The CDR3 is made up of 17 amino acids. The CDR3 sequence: CASSLEGGGSYNSPLHF. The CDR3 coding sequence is TGTGCCAGCAGCTTAGAGGGAGGGGGCTCCTATAATTCACCCCTCCACTTT.

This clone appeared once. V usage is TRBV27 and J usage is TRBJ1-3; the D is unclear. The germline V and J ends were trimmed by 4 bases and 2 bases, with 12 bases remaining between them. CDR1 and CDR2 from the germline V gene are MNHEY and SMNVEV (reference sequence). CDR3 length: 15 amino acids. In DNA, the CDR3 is TGTGCCAGCAGTTCCTCGACTGAAACTGGAAACACCATATATTTT. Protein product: CASSSSTETGNTIYF.

This CDR3 is CASSLVGLGPTGYTF. The CDR3 bases are TGTGCCAGCAGCTTGGTGGGACTTGGACCGACCGGCTACACCTTC. The V and J genes are TRBV5-6 and TRBJ1-2; TRBD1 might be the D (5 bases). Germline CDR1 reads SGHDT; CDR2 reads YYEEEE. V dropped 0 bases and J dropped 8 bases, with 17 bases sitting between them. This CDR3 has 15 residues.

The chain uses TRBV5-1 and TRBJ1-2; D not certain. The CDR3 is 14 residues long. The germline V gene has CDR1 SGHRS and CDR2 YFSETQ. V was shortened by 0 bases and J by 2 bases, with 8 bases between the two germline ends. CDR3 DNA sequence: TGCGCCAGCAGCTTGGAGTCCTACAACTATGGCTACACCTTC. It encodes CASSLESYNYGYTF.

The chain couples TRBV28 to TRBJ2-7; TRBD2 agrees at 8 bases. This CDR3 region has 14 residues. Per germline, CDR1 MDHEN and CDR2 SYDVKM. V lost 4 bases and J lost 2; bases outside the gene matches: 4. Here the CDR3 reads CASSSERGTYEQYF. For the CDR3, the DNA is TGTGCCAGCAGTTCGGAGCGGGGGACCTACGAGCAGTACTTC.

The DNA for the CDR3 is TGTGCCAGCAGCACCTCGGATGAGCAGTACTTC. It yields the protein CASSTSDEQYF. This chain connects TRBV11-2 to TRBJ2-7; D gene ambiguous. V lost 5 bases and J 7 bases, leaving 9 bases between the germline ends. The length of the CDR3 is 11 residues. Germline V CDR1 and CDR2: SGHAT, FQNNGV.

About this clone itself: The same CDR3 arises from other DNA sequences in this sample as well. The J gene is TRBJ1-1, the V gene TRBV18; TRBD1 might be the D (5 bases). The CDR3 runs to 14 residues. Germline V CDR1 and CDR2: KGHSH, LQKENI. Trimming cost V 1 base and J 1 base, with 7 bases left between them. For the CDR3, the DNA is TGTGCCAGCTCACCACGGGGGGAGAACACTGAAGCTTTCTTT. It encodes CASSPRGENTEAFF.

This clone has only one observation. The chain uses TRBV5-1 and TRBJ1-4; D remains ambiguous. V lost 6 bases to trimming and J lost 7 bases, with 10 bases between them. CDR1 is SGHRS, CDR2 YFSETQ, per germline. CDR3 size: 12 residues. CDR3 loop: CASTLRGEKLFF. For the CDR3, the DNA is TGCGCCAGCACCTTACGCGGTGAAAAACTGTTTTTT.

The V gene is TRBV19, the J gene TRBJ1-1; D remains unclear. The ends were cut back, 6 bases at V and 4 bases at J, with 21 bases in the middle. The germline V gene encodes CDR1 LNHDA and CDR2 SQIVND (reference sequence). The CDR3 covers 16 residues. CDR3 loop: CASSRLLLEMGTEAFF. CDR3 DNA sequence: TGTGCCAGTAGCCGCCTTCTCCTAGAGATGGGCACTGAAGCTTTCTTT.

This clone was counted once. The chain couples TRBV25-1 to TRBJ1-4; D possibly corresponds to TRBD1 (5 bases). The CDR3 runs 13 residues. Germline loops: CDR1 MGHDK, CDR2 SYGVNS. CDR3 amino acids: CGSRTGENEKLFF. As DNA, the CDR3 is TGTGGATCCAGGACGGGGGAAAATGAAAAACTGTTTTTT.

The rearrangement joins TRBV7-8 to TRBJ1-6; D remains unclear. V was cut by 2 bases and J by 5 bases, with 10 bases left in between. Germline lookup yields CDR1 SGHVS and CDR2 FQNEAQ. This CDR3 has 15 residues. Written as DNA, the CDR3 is TGTGCCAGCAGCTTAAACAAACTGGATAATTCACCCCTCCACTTT. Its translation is CASSLNKLDNSPLHF.

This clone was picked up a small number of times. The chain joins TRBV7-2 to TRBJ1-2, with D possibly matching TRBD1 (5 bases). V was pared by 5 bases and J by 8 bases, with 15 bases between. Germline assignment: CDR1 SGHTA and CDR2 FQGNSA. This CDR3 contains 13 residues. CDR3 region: CASSVRVSNGYTF. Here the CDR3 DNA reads TGTGCCAGCAGCGTCAGGGTTTCTAACGGCTACACCTTC.

The chain's CDR3 is CAWRLKQGQGYGYTF. The CDR3, as DNA: TGTGCCTGGAGGTTAAAACAGGGACAGGGCTATGGCTACACCTTC. The chain links TRBV30 to TRBJ1-2; 9 bases map to TRBD1. Germline V CDR1 and CDR2: GTSNPN, SVGIG (reference sequence). V lost 3 bases to trimming and J lost 4 bases; unmatched junction nucleotides: 9. The length of the CDR3 is 15 residues. Together with reference TRBV30 and TRBJ1-2, the CDR3 gives the full variable domain: SQTIHQWPATLVQPVGSPLSLECTVEGTSNPNLYWYRQAAGRGLQLLFYSVGIGQISSEVPQNLSASRPQDRQFILSSKKLLLSDSGFYLCAWRLKQGQGYGYTFGSGTRLTVV.

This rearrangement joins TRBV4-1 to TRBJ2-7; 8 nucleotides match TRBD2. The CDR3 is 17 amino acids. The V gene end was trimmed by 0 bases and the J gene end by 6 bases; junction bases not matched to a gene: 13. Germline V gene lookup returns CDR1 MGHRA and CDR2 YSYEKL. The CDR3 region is CASSQEASGGPMGEQYF. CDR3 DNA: TGCGCCAGCAGCCAAGAGGCAAGCGGGGGCCCCATGGGCGAGCAGTACTTC.